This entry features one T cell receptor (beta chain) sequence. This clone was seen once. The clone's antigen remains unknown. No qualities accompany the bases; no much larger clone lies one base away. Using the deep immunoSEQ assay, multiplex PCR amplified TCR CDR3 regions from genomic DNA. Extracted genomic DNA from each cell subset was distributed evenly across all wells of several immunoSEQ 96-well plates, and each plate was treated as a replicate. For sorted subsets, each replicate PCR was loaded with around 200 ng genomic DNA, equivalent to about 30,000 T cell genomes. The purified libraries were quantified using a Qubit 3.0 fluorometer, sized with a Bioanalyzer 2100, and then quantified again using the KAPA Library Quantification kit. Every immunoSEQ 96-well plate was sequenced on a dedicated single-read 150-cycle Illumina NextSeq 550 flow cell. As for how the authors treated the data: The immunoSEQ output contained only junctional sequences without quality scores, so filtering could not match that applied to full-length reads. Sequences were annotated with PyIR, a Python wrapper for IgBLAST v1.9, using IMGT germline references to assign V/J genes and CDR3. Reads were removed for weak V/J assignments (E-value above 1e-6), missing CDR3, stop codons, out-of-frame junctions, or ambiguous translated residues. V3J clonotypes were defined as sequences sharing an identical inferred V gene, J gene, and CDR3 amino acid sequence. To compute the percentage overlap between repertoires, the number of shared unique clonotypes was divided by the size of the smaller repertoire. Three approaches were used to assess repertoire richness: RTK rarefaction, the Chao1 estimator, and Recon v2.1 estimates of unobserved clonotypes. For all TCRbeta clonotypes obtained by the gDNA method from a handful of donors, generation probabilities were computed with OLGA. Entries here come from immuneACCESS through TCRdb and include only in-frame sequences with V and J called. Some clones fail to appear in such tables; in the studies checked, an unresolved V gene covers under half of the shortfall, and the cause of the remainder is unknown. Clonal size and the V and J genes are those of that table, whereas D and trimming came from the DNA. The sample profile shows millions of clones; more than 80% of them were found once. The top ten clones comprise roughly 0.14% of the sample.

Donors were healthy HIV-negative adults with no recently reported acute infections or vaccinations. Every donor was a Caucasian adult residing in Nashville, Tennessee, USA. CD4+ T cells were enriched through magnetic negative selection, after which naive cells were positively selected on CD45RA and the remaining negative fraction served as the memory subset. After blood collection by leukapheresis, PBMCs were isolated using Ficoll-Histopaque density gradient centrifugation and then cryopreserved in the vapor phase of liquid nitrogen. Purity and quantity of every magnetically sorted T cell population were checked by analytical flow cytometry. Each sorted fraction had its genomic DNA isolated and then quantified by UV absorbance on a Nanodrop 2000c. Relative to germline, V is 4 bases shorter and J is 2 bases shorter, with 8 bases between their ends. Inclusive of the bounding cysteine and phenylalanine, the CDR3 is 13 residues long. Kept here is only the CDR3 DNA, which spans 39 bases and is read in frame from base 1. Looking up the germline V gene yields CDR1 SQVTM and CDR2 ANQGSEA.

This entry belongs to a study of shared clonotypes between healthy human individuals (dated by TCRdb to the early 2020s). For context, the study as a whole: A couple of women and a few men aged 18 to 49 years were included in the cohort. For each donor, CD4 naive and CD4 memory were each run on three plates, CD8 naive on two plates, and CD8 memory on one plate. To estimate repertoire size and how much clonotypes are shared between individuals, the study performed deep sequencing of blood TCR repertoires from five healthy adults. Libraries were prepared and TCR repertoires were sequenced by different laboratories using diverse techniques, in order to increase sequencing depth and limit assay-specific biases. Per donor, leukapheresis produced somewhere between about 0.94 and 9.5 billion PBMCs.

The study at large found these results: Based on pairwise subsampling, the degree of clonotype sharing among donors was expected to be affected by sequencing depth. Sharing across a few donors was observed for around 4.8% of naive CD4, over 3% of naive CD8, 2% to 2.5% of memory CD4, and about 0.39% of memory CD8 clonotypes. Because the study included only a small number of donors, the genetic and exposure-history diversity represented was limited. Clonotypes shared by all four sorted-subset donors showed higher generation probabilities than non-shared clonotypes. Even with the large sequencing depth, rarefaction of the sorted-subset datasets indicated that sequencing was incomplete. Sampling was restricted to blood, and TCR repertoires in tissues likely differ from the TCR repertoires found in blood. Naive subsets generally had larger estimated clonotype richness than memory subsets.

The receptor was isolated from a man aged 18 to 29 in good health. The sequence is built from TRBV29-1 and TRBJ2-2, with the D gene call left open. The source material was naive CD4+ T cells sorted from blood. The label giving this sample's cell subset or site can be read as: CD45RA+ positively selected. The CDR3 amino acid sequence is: CSVGVTNTGELFF. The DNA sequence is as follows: TGCAGCGTTGGTGTGACAAACACCGGGGAGCTGTTTTTT.